This T cell receptor beta chain comes out of a study of a mutant IDH1 vaccine in newly diagnosed glioma. The time point: baseline, week 1 (first vaccination visit). Treatment in this sample: pre-vaccination baseline after standard-of-care therapy. V lost 0 bases to trimming and J lost 4 bases, with 8 bases between them. The germline V gene encodes CDR1 SGHTA and CDR2 FQGNSA. This CDR3 has 14 residues. Profiling relied on immunoSEQ multiplex PCR, and the TCRdb table lists in-frame clones only, not all of them. The data show about 92,000 clones, with about 82% seen just once and 7.5% held by the top ten. This clone was seen just once.

The TCR originated in a man in his forties with glioma. V usage is TRBV7-2 and J usage is TRBJ2-3; D gene ambiguous. The sample was PBMCs, taken from a glioma patient treated with radiotherapy, temozolomide or both. The CDR3, as DNA: TGTGCCAGCAGCTTAGCGAGCCCAGCAGATACGCAGTATTTT. It is translated as CASSLASPADTQYF.